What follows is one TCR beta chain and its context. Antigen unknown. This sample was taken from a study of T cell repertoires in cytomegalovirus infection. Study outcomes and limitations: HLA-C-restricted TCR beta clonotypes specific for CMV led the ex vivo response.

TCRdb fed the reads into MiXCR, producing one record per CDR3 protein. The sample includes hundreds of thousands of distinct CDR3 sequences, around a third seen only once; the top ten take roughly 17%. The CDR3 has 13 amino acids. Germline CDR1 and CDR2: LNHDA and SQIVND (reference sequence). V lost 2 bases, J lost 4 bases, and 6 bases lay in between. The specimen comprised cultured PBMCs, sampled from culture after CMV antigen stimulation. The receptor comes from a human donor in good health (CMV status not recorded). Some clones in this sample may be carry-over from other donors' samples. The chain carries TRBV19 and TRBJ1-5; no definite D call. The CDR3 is CASSIRPNQPQHF. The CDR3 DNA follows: TGTGCCAGTAGTATACGACCAAATCAGCCCCAGCATTTT.